This is a list of T cell receptor beta chains from one sample in a study of graft-versus-host responses after intestinal transplantation. Here immunoSEQ multiplex PCR was the method, and the copy in TCRdb shows in-frame clones only, minus some. Of 35,000 to 45,000 clones in the sample, 91% were seen once. The input for sequencing was PBMCs, taken 524 days after transplant. The receptor set was obtained from a human patient who received an intestinal transplant, so some T cells may come from the graft donor. CDR3s include the opening cysteine and the closing phenylalanine or tryptophan. A D gene is named only where the DNA matches it firmly. A row's size may be missing; if present it is once, few, many or a size class.

abundance: -; j_gene: TRBJ1-5; v_gene: TRBV9; d_gene: -; CDR3nt: TGTGCCAGCGGGGGGGGAGGAGTCAATCAGCCCCAGCATTTT; CDR3aa: CASGGGGVNQPQHF
abundance: -; j_gene: TRBJ2-6; v_gene: TRBV19; d_gene: TRBD2; CDR3nt: TGTGCCAGTAGAGAACTAGCGGGGTTCTCTGGGGCCAACGTCCTGACTTTC; CDR3aa: CASRELAGFSGANVLTF
abundance: -; j_gene: TRBJ2-4; v_gene: TRBV28; d_gene: -; CDR3nt: TGTGCCAGCAGTTTATCACAGACCAAGGGCATTCAGTACTTC; CDR3aa: CASSLSQTKGIQYF
abundance: -; j_gene: TRBJ2-5; v_gene: TRBV2; d_gene: TRBD1; CDR3nt: TGTGCCAGCAGCTCGGACAGGCTGAGCCAAGAGACCCAGTACTTC; CDR3aa: CASSSDRLSQETQYF
abundance: -; j_gene: TRBJ2-5; v_gene: TRBV10-1; d_gene: TRBD2; CDR3nt: TGCGCCAGCAGTGAGGGAAGAGCGGGAGAGGGAGAGACCCAGTACTTC; CDR3aa: CASSEGRAGEGETQYF
abundance: -; j_gene: TRBJ1-1; v_gene: TRBV2; d_gene: -; CDR3nt: TGTGCCAGCAGTAGCCGGGGATGGAACACTGAAGCTTTCTTT; CDR3aa: CASSSRGWNTEAFF
abundance: -; j_gene: TRBJ2-4; v_gene: TRBV29-1; d_gene: -; CDR3nt: TGCAGCGTTGGCCAGGGCCAAAACATTCAGTACTTC; CDR3aa: CSVGQGQNIQYF
abundance: -; j_gene: TRBJ2-1; v_gene: TRBV2; d_gene: TRBD2; CDR3nt: TGTGCCAGCAGCGCGCTAGCGGTTCCTTACAATGAGCAGTTCTTC; CDR3aa: CASSALAVPYNEQFF
abundance: -; j_gene: TRBJ1-2; v_gene: TRBV28; d_gene: TRBD1; CDR3nt: TGTGCCAGCAGTTTGTACAGGGGGCTGTTCTATGGCTACACCTTC; CDR3aa: CASSLYRGLFYGYTF
abundance: -; j_gene: TRBJ2-2; v_gene: TRBV7-3; d_gene: -; CDR3nt: TGTGCCAGCAGCCCCCAGGGGAACGGGGAGCTGTTTTTT; CDR3aa: CASSPQGNGELFF
abundance: once; j_gene: TRBJ2-3; v_gene: TRBV19; d_gene: -; CDR3nt: TGTGCCAGTAGTCGGGCCTTCACAGATACGCAGTATTTT; CDR3aa: CASSRAFTDTQYF
abundance: -; j_gene: TRBJ1-1; v_gene: TRBV10-1; d_gene: -; CDR3nt: TGCGCCAGCAGTGAGTCAAAGGGGGTCACTGAAGCTTTCTTT; CDR3aa: CASSESKGVTEAFF
abundance: -; j_gene: TRBJ2-5; v_gene: TRBV15; d_gene: -; CDR3nt: TGTGCCACCAGATCTCAGGGGAAAGAGACCCAGTACTTC; CDR3aa: CATRSQGKETQYF
abundance: -; j_gene: TRBJ2-7; v_gene: TRBV5-4; d_gene: TRBD2; CDR3nt: TGTGCCAGCAGCCCACCGCGGACTAGCGGGAGTTACGAGCAGTACTTC; CDR3aa: CASSPPRTSGSYEQYF
abundance: -; j_gene: TRBJ2-7; v_gene: TRBV28; d_gene: -; CDR3nt: TGTGCCAGCAACCCATCACTCGGAGGCTCCTACGAGCAGTACTTC; CDR3aa: CASNPSLGGSYEQYF
abundance: -; j_gene: TRBJ2-3; v_gene: TRBV7-2; d_gene: TRBD2; CDR3nt: TGTGCCAGCAGCTTAGGGGGACTAGCGGGAGGGGTCACAGATACGCAGTATTTT; CDR3aa: CASSLGGLAGGVTDTQYF
abundance: -; j_gene: TRBJ1-5; v_gene: TRBV7-2; d_gene: TRBD1; CDR3nt: TGTGCCAGCAGCCGCGACAGGGTCAATCAGCCCCAGCATTTT; CDR3aa: CASSRDRVNQPQHF
abundance: -; j_gene: TRBJ2-1; v_gene: TRBV19; d_gene: -; CDR3nt: TGTGCCAGTAGTATAGGGGGGAATGAGCAGTTCTTC; CDR3aa: CASSIGGNEQFF
abundance: -; j_gene: TRBJ2-5; v_gene: TRBV20-1; d_gene: -; CDR3nt: TGCAGTGCTAGAGGCCTAGAGACCCAGTACTTC; CDR3aa: CSARGLETQYF
abundance: -; j_gene: TRBJ2-2; v_gene: TRBV28; d_gene: -; CDR3nt: TGTGCCAGCAGTTTATTGGGTTATACCGGGGAGCTGTTTTTT; CDR3aa: CASSLLGYTGELFF
abundance: -; j_gene: TRBJ2-7; v_gene: TRBV4-1; d_gene: -; CDR3nt: TGCGCCAGCAGCCAAGTAATAGGGGGGAGCTACGAGCAGTACTTC; CDR3aa: CASSQVIGGSYEQYF
abundance: -; j_gene: TRBJ1-1; v_gene: TRBV14; d_gene: -; CDR3nt: TGTGCCAGCAGCCAAGGGACAAGGAACACTGAAGCTTTCTTT; CDR3aa: CASSQGTRNTEAFF
abundance: -; j_gene: TRBJ2-6; v_gene: TRBV28; d_gene: -; CDR3nt: TGTGCCAGCAGTCCCCCACCGGGGGCCAACGTCCTGACTTTC; CDR3aa: CASSPPPGANVLTF
abundance: -; j_gene: TRBJ2-5; v_gene: TRBV6-5; d_gene: -; CDR3nt: TGTGCCAGCAGTTACGTCCCTCAAGAGACCCAGTACTTC; CDR3aa: CASSYVPQETQYF
abundance: -; j_gene: TRBJ2-7; v_gene: TRBV19; d_gene: TRBD2; CDR3nt: TGTGCCAGTAGTATAAGCCTAGCGGGAGCATCCCCCTACGAGCAGTACTTC; CDR3aa: CASSISLAGASPYEQYF
abundance: -; j_gene: TRBJ2-1; v_gene: TRBV5-1; d_gene: TRBD1; CDR3nt: TGCGCCAGCAGTCTAGGCATCCGGGACAGGGGGTTCTTC; CDR3aa: CASSLGIRDRGFF
abundance: -; j_gene: TRBJ1-3; v_gene: TRBV10-3; d_gene: -; CDR3nt: TGTGCCATCAGTGGTTGGACGACCTCTGGAAACACCATATATTTT; CDR3aa: CAISGWTTSGNTIYF
abundance: -; j_gene: TRBJ1-4; v_gene: TRBV30; d_gene: -; CDR3nt: TGTGCCTGGTCAGACAGTATCCCTCACCCCTCTAATGAAAAACTGTTTTTT; CDR3aa: CAWSDSIPHPSNEKLFF
abundance: -; j_gene: TRBJ2-5; v_gene: TRBV27; d_gene: -; CDR3nt: TGTGCCAGCAGTGCAAGCGGAAAAGAGACCCAGTACTTC; CDR3aa: CASSASGKETQYF
abundance: -; j_gene: TRBJ2-7; v_gene: TRBV4-1; d_gene: -; CDR3nt: TGCGCCAGCAGCCAAGTTTTAAGGGGCGAGCAGTACTTC; CDR3aa: CASSQVLRGEQYF
abundance: -; j_gene: TRBJ2-2; v_gene: TRBV19; d_gene: -; CDR3nt: TGTGCCAGTAAATCGGGTAGTTCCACCGGGGAGCTGTTTTTT; CDR3aa: CASKSGSSTGELFF
abundance: -; j_gene: TRBJ2-7; v_gene: TRBV15; d_gene: -; CDR3nt: TGTGCCACCAGCAGTTCCAGGGACTCCTACGAGCAGTACTTC; CDR3aa: CATSSSRDSYEQYF
abundance: -; j_gene: TRBJ1-1; v_gene: TRBV7-8; d_gene: TRBD1; CDR3nt: TGTGCCAGCAGCCCCCGGGACAGGGGACTGAACACTGAAGCTTTCTTT; CDR3aa: CASSPRDRGLNTEAFF
abundance: -; j_gene: TRBJ2-7; v_gene: TRBV27; d_gene: -; CDR3nt: TGTGCCAGCAGTCCTCTGAGGGGTTTACGACGGAGCTCCTACGAGCAGTACTTC; CDR3aa: CASSPLRGLRRSSYEQYF
abundance: -; j_gene: TRBJ2-5; v_gene: TRBV10-3; d_gene: -; CDR3nt: TGTGCCATCAACCAGCCGCCCCAAGAGACCCAGTACTTC; CDR3aa: CAINQPPQETQYF
abundance: -; j_gene: TRBJ1-3; v_gene: TRBV7-3; d_gene: -; CDR3nt: TGTGCCAGCAGCTTGGCCCGGGCCCCCTCTGGAAACACCATATATTTT; CDR3aa: CASSLARAPSGNTIYF
abundance: -; j_gene: TRBJ1-6; v_gene: TRBV6-1; d_gene: -; CDR3nt: TGTGCCAGCAGTGAAGCCCGGGGTTCCTATAATTCACCCCTCCACTTT; CDR3aa: CASSEARGSYNSPLHF
abundance: once; j_gene: TRBJ2-7; v_gene: TRBV10-2; d_gene: TRBD2; CDR3nt: TGCGCCAGCAGTGAGCGACAAGCGGGATGGGACGAGCAGTACTTC; CDR3aa: CASSERQAGWDEQYF
abundance: -; j_gene: TRBJ2-1; v_gene: TRBV18; d_gene: TRBD2; CDR3nt: TGTGCCAGCTCACCATATACGCTAGCGGGAGGGTCCTACAATGAGCAGTTCTTC; CDR3aa: CASSPYTLAGGSYNEQFF
abundance: -; j_gene: TRBJ2-7; v_gene: TRBV7-2; d_gene: TRBD1; CDR3nt: TGTGCCAGCACTCTAAACCCGGGACAGGTTTTCCACGAGCAGTACTTC; CDR3aa: CASTLNPGQVFHEQYF
abundance: -; j_gene: TRBJ2-7; v_gene: TRBV5-6; d_gene: -; CDR3nt: TGTGCCAGCAGCTTTATCGGGAGCTCCTACGAGCAGTACTTC; CDR3aa: CASSFIGSSYEQYF
abundance: -; j_gene: TRBJ2-3; v_gene: TRBV7-9; d_gene: TRBD1; CDR3nt: TGTGCCAGCAGCCGTCGTTCACAGGGGACAGATACGCAGTATTTT; CDR3aa: CASSRRSQGTDTQYF
abundance: -; j_gene: TRBJ1-5; v_gene: TRBV19; d_gene: TRBD1; CDR3nt: TGTGCCAGTAGTATAGCGACCACAGGGGGTCGGCAGCCCCAGCATTTT; CDR3aa: CASSIATTGGRQPQHF
abundance: -; j_gene: TRBJ1-2; v_gene: TRBV6-1; d_gene: -; CDR3nt: TGTGCCAGCAGTGAAGAAACAGGTCCCTATGGCTACACCTTC; CDR3aa: CASSEETGPYGYTF
abundance: -; j_gene: TRBJ1-2; v_gene: TRBV4-3; d_gene: -; CDR3nt: TGCGCCAGCAGCCAGGGGGGTAGAACCTATGGCTACACCTTC; CDR3aa: CASSQGGRTYGYTF
abundance: -; j_gene: TRBJ2-7; v_gene: TRBV9; d_gene: TRBD2; CDR3nt: TGTGCCAGCAGCGTAGGGGGACTAGCGGGAGGGCTGTACGAGCAGTACTTC; CDR3aa: CASSVGGLAGGLYEQYF
abundance: -; j_gene: TRBJ2-5; v_gene: TRBV7-9; d_gene: -; CDR3nt: TGTGCCAGCAGCAAGACAGGTCTTGAGACCCAGTACTTC; CDR3aa: CASSKTGLETQYF
abundance: -; j_gene: TRBJ1-4; v_gene: TRBV19; d_gene: -; CDR3nt: TGTGCCAGTAGTTATGGAACTAATGAAAAACTGTTTTTT; CDR3aa: CASSYGTNEKLFF
abundance: -; j_gene: TRBJ1-2; v_gene: TRBV6-1; d_gene: -; CDR3nt: TGTGCCAGCACCCCCCGGGGGTTAGACTATGGCTACACCTTC; CDR3aa: CASTPRGLDYGYTF
abundance: -; j_gene: TRBJ1-2; v_gene: TRBV29-1; d_gene: TRBD1; CDR3nt: TGCAGCGTTGAGGGACAGGGAGTCAACTATGGCTACACCTTC; CDR3aa: CSVEGQGVNYGYTF
abundance: -; j_gene: TRBJ2-7; v_gene: TRBV5-4; d_gene: TRBD2; CDR3nt: TGTGCCAGCAGCTCACCCGGTGGCGGGGGATTCTACGAGCAGTACTTC; CDR3aa: CASSSPGGGGFYEQYF
abundance: -; j_gene: TRBJ1-1; v_gene: TRBV5-1; d_gene: -; CDR3nt: TGCGCCAGCAGCTTGTTGGGCAACACTGAAGCTTTCTTT; CDR3aa: CASSLLGNTEAFF
abundance: -; j_gene: TRBJ2-7; v_gene: TRBV7-9; d_gene: TRBD2; CDR3nt: TGTGCCAGCAGCCCGGGACTAGCGGGAGGATACTACGAGCAGTACTTC; CDR3aa: CASSPGLAGGYYEQYF
abundance: once; j_gene: TRBJ2-2; v_gene: TRBV15; d_gene: TRBD1; CDR3nt: TGTGCCACCAGCAGGCTGGAGACAGGGGGTACCGGGGAGCTGTTTTTT; CDR3aa: CATSRLETGGTGELFF